The 20 T cell receptor beta chains listed next were all sequenced from one sample in a study of CD8+CD57+ T cells in acquired aplastic anemia. Only patients with CD8+CD57+ cell expansion on flow cytometry were chosen for sequencing. Genomic DNA constituted the template upon which TCR beta VDJ and CDR3 profiling was performed. TCRdb reanalysed the reads using MiXCR and keeps one entry per CDR3 protein. The sample lists around 200,000 distinct CDR3 sequences; approximately 48% were seen once. Input material: sorted CD4+, CD8+, or CD8+CD57+ T cells (not recorded which) from PBMCs. These receptors came from a human donor with aplastic anemia.

V usage is TRBV5-1 and J usage is TRBJ2-7; D may be TRBD2 (5 bases). Per the germline V gene, CDR1 is SGHRS and CDR2 is YFSETQ. The CDR3 has 13 amino acids. V dropped 4 bases and J dropped 5 bases, with 13 bases sitting between them. The chain's CDR3 is CASSTEGVNEQYF. CDR3 DNA: TGCGCCAGCAGCACCGAGGGAGTGAACGAGCAGTACTTC.

The V gene is TRBV10-3, the J gene TRBJ2-3; 9 nucleotides align to TRBD2. Germline V gene data show CDR1 as ENHRY and CDR2 as SYGVKD. The V and J ends lost 8 bases and 2 bases, in that order; junction bases with no gene match: 5. The CDR3 has 14 residues. DNA of the CDR3: TGTGCCATCGTCGCGGGGGGGCTCACAGATACGCAGTATTTT. It is translated as CAIVAGGLTDTQYF.

The chain employs TRBV24-1 and TRBJ2-3; either TRBD1 or TRBD2 may supply D (6 bases each). V lost 7 bases and J lost 3, with 13 bases in between. The CDR3 consists of 14 residues. CDR1 and CDR2 (germline): KGHDR, SFDVKD. CDR3 coding DNA: TGTGCCACCAGACCCTCGGGGGCAACAGATACGCAGTATTTT. Translating gives CATRPSGATDTQYF.

This chain connects TRBV6-4 to TRBJ2-7, with D possibly TRBD1 on 5 matching bases. The germline V gene encodes CDR1 MRHNA and CDR2 SNTAGT. The CDR3 extends over 17 amino acids. V dropped 0 bases and J dropped 3 bases, with 18 bases sitting between them. CDR3 sequence (DNA): TGTGCCAGCAGTGACTCAAACGGACAAGAAACCGACTACGAGCAGTACTTC. It specifies CASSDSNGQETDYEQYF.

The rearrangement links TRBV24-1 to TRBJ2-7; TRBD2 is a possible D gene (6 bases). The V end was cut by 3 bases, the J end by 7 bases, with 12 bases between. CDR1 and CDR2 (germline): KGHDR, SFDVKD. The CDR3 contains 13 residues. The CDR3 spells CATSDVAAREQYF. CDR3 nucleotide sequence: TGTGCCACCAGTGATGTAGCGGCCAGGGAGCAGTACTTC.

In its sample, this clonotype was seen many times. The V gene is TRBV7-3, the J gene TRBJ2-7; possibly TRBD1 for D (5 bases). The CDR3 consists of 13 residues. V was clipped by 5 bases and J by 4 bases, with 12 bases between them. Looked up from germline, CDR1 is SGHTA and CDR2 is FQGTGA. This CDR3 is CASSRPGKYEQYF. The CDR3 coding sequence is TGTGCCAGCAGCCGTCCAGGGAAGTACGAGCAGTACTTC.

This sequence joins TRBV24-1 and TRBJ2-3; D uncertain. The CDR3 spans 15 residues. V lost 1 base to trimming and J lost 4 bases, with 11 bases between them. Per the germline V gene, CDR1 is KGHDR and CDR2 is SFDVKD. The CDR3 sequence: CATSDFGRLSDTQYF. The CDR3 bases are TGTGCCACCAGTGATTTCGGCAGATTGTCAGATACGCAGTATTTT.

The chain is built from TRBV2 and TRBJ1-5, with 8 nucleotides matching TRBD1. Germline-derived CDR1 and CDR2 are SNHLY and FYNNEI. V was pared by 8 bases and J by 6 bases, with 12 bases of the junction left unmatched. The length of the CDR3 is 15 residues. CDR3 amino acids: CASLKDGTGPQPQHF. For the CDR3, the DNA is TGTGCCAGCCTGAAAGACGGGACAGGACCTCAGCCCCAGCATTTT.

The chain employs TRBV2 and TRBJ2-4, with 7 bases lining up with TRBD2. CDR3 length: 15 amino acids. Per germline, CDR1 SNHLY and CDR2 FYNNEI. V lost 7 bases, J lost 6 bases, and 12 bases stayed unmatched. CDR3 DNA: TGTGCCAGCAACACTTTGGCCGGGGGGACAAACATTCAGTACTTC. Amino acids: CASNTLAGGTNIQYF.

V is TRBV20-1 and J is TRBJ2-7; maybe TRBD2 (5 bases). Looked up from germline, CDR1 is DFQATT and CDR2 is SNEGSKA (reference sequence). The CDR3 runs 15 residues. V was shortened by 0 bases and J by 4 bases, with 16 bases between the two germline ends. In nucleotides, the CDR3 is TGCAGTGCTAGAGATTGGACTGGCGGCCGGTACGAGCAGTACTTC. This translates into CSARDWTGGRYEQYF.

This clonotype was counted many times. The chain carries TRBV19 and TRBJ1-1; D uncertain. CDR3 length equals 14 residues. The ends were cut back, 4 bases at V and 1 base at J, with 10 bases in the middle. Germline assignment: CDR1 LNHDA and CDR2 SQIVND (reference sequence). CDR3 sequence (DNA): TGTGCCAGTAGTAAGAGTAATTGGAACACTGAAGCTTTCTTT. Translating gives CASSKSNWNTEAFF.

The rearrangement uses TRBV7-9 and TRBJ2-7; D remains ambiguous. CDR3 length equals 12 residues. Trimming took 1 base from V and 3 from J, leaving 4 bases between them. Germline CDR1 is SEHNR and CDR2 is FQNEAQ (reference sequence). Written as DNA, the CDR3 is TGTGCCAGCAGCTTAGAGGACTACGAGCAGTACTTC. The encoded protein is CASSLEDYEQYF.

This chain joins TRBV6-2 or TRBV6-3 and TRBJ1-1; TRBD1 matches at 7 bases. J was trimmed by 11 bases and V by 8 bases; bases with no gene match: 11. Germline V CDR1 and CDR2: MNHEY, SVGEGT. The CDR3 totals 12 residues. CDR3 sequence (DNA): TGTGCCAGCTTACAGGGGCCGGGCGGGGCTTTCTTT. As protein: CASLQGPGGAFF.

At least ten counts were recorded for this clonotype. The rearrangement uses TRBV15 and TRBJ2-1; maybe TRBD2 (5 bases). The CDR3 runs 14 residues. Trimming left V 1 base short and J 6 bases short, with 10 bases between. Germline loops: CDR1 LNHNV, CDR2 YYDKDF (reference sequence). CDR3: CATSRAVAGNEQFF. Written as DNA, the CDR3 is TGTGCCACCAGCAGAGCGGTTGCGGGCAATGAGCAGTTCTTC.

The V and J genes are TRBV20-1 and TRBJ1-4; 7 positions agree with TRBD1. Germline values: CDR1 DFQATT, CDR2 SNEGSKA (reference sequence). The CDR3 runs 16 residues. V was clipped by 2 bases and J by 2 bases; unmatched bases: 8. The CDR3 DNA follows: TGCAGTGCTAGATCGGACCCGGGACAGACTAATGAAAAACTGTTTTTT. Translation: CSARSDPGQTNEKLFF.

This clonotype was seen repeatedly, ten times or more. This rearrangement joins TRBV19 to TRBJ2-5, with D perhaps TRBD1 (6 bases). This CDR3 is built from 13 residues. Germline-derived CDR1 and CDR2 are LNHDA and SQIVND (reference sequence). Between the trimmed V and J ends, which lost 4 bases and 5 bases, there was a span of 11 bases. The DNA for the CDR3 is TGTGCCAGTAGTAGGTCAGGGGCCGAGACCCAGTACTTC. Translating it yields CASSRSGAETQYF.

This chain links TRBV11-1 with TRBJ2-1; 9 bases agree with TRBD1. The CDR3 has 14 residues. Germline CDR1 SGHAT, CDR2 FQDESV (reference sequence). Trimming at V came to 5 bases and at J to 6 bases, leaving 5 bases not matched to a gene. CDR3 loop: CASSPMTGGNEQFF. The CDR3 bases are TGTGCCAGCAGCCCTATGACAGGGGGCAATGAGCAGTTCTTC.

The chain joins TRBV2 to TRBJ2-7; no clear D. CDR3 size: 14 residues. Trimming took off 6 bases at V and 1 base at J, with 13 bases between the two ends. Per the germline V gene, CDR1 is SNHLY and CDR2 is FYNNEI. The CDR3 region is CASSGAGRSYEQYF. The CDR3 DNA reads TGTGCCAGCAGCGGAGCAGGACGTTCCTACGAGCAGTACTTC.

V usage is TRBV11-1 and J usage is TRBJ2-1; tentative D call: TRBD2 (6 bases). The CDR3 sequence is 14 residues long. Trimming took 5 bases from V and 12 from J, leaving 20 bases between them. Germline CDR1 and CDR2: SGHAT and FQDESV (reference sequence). The chain's CDR3 is CASSPLFGGWGQFF. DNA for the CDR3: TGTGCCAGCAGCCCCCTCTTCGGGGGTTGGGGGCAGTTCTTC.

This clonotype was seen ten or more times. The rearrangement joins TRBV5-5 to TRBJ1-2, with 7 nucleotides matching TRBD1. Germline CDR1 and CDR2: SGHKS and YYEKEE (reference sequence). The ends lost 0 bases at V and 6 bases at J; junction bases unmatched: 8. The CDR3 is made up of 15 amino acids. The CDR3 DNA sequence: TGTGCCAGCAGCTTGGTGGGACAGTTTGGGCATGGCTACACCTTC. This sequence encodes CASSLVGQFGHGYTF.